This TCR beta chain was sequenced for a study of T cell responses to AZD1222 COVID-19 vaccine. TCRdb's copy holds only in-frame clones and misses some; the assay was immunoSEQ multiplex PCR. The data contain around 180,000 clones, 70% to 90% of them seen just once; the ten biggest clones take up 25% to 30%. Points on this clone: Its specificity is unknown.

The study, taken as a whole, reports: Recipients of two AZD1222 doses showed rising Spike-specific TCR breadth and depth. Spike regions recognized by vaccine-associated CD4 TCRs spanned the protein, led by 160-218 and 743-854.

Germline loops: CDR1 SGHNT, CDR2 YYREEE (reference sequence). V lost 4 bases to trimming and J lost 5 bases; unmatched junction nucleotides: 11. The CDR3 length is 15 residues. The receptor comes from an adult who received the AZD1222 COVID-19 vaccine. This chain connects TRBV5-4 to TRBJ2-7; 8 nucleotides align to TRBD1. This material consisted of peripheral blood, taken 28 days after the second AZD1222 dose. The chain's CDR3 is CASSPKGQAQHEQYF. The CDR3, as DNA: TGTGCCAGCAGCCCCAAGGGACAGGCTCAACACGAGCAGTACTTC.